This TCR beta chain was documented in a study of Ad26.COV2.S vaccination and SARS-CoV-2 variants. In the case of this clone: Its antigen remains unidentified.

Repertoires were generated with immunoSEQ multiplex PCR, while TCRdb's copy carries only in-frame clones and drops some. The data contain just under 250,000 clones, more than 75% of them singletons. Noted treatment: around 19 received Ad26.COV2.S at low or high dose, single or two shots; about five received placebo; per-sample allocation not given. Repertoires come from day 63 after the first vaccine or placebo injection. The CDR3 sequence is 15 residues long. Trimming cost V 0 bases and J 9 bases, with 16 bases left between them. CDR1 SGDLS and CDR2 YYNGEE come from the germline V gene. Notes on the study in general: Breadth and depth estimates from TCRs may understate total T cell responses.

Sequencing used peripheral blood, obtained in a trial of Ad26.COV2.S vaccine versus placebo. The rearrangement joins TRBV9 to TRBJ2-1; D is perhaps TRBD1 or TRBD2 (6 bases each). The origin of this receptor is a person between 18 and 65 years old who received the Ad26.COV2.S COVID-19 vaccine or a placebo. CDR3 sequence (DNA): TGTGCCAGCAGCGTAGTGGGGGGCCCCCAAGGTGAGCAGTTCTTC. This gives the protein CASSVVGGPQGEQFF.